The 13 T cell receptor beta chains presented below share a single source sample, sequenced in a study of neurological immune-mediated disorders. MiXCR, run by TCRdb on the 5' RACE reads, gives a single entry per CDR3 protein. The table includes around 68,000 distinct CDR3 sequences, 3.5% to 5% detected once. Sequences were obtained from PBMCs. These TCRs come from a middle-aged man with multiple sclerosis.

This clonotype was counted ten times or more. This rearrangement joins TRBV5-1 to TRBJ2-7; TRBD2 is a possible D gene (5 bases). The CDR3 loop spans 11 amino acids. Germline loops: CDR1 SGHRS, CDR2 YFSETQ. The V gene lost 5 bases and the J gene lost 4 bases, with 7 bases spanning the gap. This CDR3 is CASRAAYEQYF. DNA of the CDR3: TGCGCCAGCAGAGCGGCTTACGAGCAGTACTTC. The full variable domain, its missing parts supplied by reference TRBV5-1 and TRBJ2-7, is KAGVTQTPRYLIKTRGQQVTLSCSPISGHRSVSWYQQTPGQGLQFLFEYFSETQRNKGNFPGRFSGRQFSNSRSEMNVSTLELGDSALYLCASRAAYEQYFGPGTRLTVT.

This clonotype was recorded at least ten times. The CDR3 spells CASSLDTGRGSDEQFF. As DNA, the CDR3 is TGTGCCAGCAGCTTGGATACAGGGAGGGGTTCGGATGAGCAGTTCTTC. J is TRBJ2-1 and V is TRBV5-6; tentative D call: TRBD2 (7 bases). This CDR3 is built from 16 residues. CDR1 is SGHDT, CDR2 YYEEEE, per germline. Between the trimmed V and J ends, which lost 0 bases and 8 bases, there was a span of 18 bases.

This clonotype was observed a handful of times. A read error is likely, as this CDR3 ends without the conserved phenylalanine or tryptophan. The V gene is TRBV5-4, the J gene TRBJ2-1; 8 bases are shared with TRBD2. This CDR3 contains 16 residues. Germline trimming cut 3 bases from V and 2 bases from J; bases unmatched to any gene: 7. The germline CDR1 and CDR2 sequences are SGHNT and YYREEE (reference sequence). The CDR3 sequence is CASSSKAGATYNEQFI. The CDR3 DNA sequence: TGTGCCAGCAGCTCAAAAGCGGGGGCCACCTACAATGAGCAGTTCATC.

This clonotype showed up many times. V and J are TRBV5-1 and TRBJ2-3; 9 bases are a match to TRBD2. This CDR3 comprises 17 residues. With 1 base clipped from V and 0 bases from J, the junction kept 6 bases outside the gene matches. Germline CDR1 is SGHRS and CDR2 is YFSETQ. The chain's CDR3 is CASSLQASGASTDTQYF. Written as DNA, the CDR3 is TGCGCCAGCAGCTTGCAGGCTAGCGGGGCCAGCACAGATACGCAGTATTTT.

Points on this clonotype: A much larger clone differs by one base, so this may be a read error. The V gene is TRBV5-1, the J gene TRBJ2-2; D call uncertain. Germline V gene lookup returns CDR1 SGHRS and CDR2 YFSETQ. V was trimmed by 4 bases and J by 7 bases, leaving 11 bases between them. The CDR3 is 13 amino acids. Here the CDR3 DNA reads TGCGCCAGCAGCATTGTCCCGTTCGGGGAGCTGTTTTTT. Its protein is CASSIVPFGELFF.

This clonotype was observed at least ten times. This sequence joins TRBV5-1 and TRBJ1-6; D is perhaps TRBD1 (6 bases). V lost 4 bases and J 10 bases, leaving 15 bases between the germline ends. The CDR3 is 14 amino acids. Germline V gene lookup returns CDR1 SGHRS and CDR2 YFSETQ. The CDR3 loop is CASSLVGGASPLHF. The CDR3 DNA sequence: TGCGCCAGCAGCCTGGTAGGGGGTGCGTCACCCCTCCACTTT.

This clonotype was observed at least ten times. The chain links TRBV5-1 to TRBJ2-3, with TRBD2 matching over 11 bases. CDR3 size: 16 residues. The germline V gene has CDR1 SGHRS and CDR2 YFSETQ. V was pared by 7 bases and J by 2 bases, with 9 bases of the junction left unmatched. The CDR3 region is CASGPTLAGATDTQYF. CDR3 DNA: TGCGCCAGCGGACCCACACTAGCGGGGGCCACAGATACGCAGTATTTT.

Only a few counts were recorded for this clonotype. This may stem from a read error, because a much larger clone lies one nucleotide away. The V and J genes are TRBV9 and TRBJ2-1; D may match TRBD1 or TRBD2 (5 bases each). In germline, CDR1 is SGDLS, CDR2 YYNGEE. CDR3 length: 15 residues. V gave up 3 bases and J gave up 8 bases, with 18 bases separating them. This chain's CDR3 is CASSGSDREGHEQFF. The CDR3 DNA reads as TGTGCCAGCAGCGGGAGCGACAGAGAGGGGCATGAGCAGTTCTTC.

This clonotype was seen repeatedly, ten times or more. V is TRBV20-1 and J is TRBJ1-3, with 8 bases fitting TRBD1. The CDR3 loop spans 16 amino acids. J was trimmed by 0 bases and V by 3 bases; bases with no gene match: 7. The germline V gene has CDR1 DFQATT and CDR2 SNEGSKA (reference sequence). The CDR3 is CSASTSGTGSGNTIYF. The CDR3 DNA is TGCAGTGCTAGTACCTCCGGGACAGGCTCTGGAAACACCATATATTTT.

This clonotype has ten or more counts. The CDR3 sequence is CSATRDNSGNTIYF. The CDR3 DNA follows: TGCAGTGCTACCCGGGACAACTCTGGAAACACCATATATTTT. The chain uses TRBV20-1 and TRBJ1-3, with D possibly matching TRBD1 (6 bases). Germline assignment: CDR1 DFQATT and CDR2 SNEGSKA (reference sequence). Trimming cost V 4 bases and J 0 bases, with 10 bases left between them. The length of the CDR3 is 14 residues.

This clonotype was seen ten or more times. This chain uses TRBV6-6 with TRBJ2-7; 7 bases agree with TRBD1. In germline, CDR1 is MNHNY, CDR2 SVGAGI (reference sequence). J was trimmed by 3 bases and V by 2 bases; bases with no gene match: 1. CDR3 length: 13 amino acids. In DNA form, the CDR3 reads TGTGCCAGCAGTTACGGGACAGTCTACGAGCAGTACTTC. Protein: CASSYGTVYEQYF.

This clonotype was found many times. The CDR3 loop is CASRRETGGTYGYTF. The CDR3 DNA sequence: TGTGCCAGCAGACGCGAGACAGGGGGCACCTATGGCTACACCTTC. The chain joins TRBV13 to TRBJ1-2; 10 bases fit TRBD1. The trim removed 6 bases at V and 4 bases at J, leaving 8 bases unmatched. CDR1 is PRHDT, CDR2 FYEKMQ, per germline (reference sequence). The CDR3 length is 15 residues.

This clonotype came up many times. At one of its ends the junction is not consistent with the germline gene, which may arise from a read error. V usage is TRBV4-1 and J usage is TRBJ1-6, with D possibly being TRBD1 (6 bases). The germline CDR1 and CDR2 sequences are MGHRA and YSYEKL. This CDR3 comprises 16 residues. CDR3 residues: CASSQDRTVPNSPLNF. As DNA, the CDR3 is TGCGCCAGCAGCCAAGATAGGACAGTCCCTAATTCACCCCTCAACTTT.